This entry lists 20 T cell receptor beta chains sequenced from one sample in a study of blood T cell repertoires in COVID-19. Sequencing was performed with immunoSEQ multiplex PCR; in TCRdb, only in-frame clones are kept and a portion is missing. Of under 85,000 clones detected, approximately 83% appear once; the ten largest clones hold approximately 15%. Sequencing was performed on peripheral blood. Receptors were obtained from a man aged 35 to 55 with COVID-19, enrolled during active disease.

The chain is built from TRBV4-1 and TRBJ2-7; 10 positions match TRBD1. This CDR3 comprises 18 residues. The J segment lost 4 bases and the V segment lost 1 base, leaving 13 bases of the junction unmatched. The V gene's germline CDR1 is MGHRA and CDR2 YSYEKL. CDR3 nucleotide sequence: TGCGCCAGCAGCCAAGGATTAAGGCTTGGGGGACAGGGGTACGAGCAGTACTTC. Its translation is CASSQGLRLGGQGYEQYF.

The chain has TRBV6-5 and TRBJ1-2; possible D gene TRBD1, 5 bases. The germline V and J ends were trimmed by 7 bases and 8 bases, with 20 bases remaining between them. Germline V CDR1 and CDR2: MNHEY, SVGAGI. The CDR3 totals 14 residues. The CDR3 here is CASNTPRGTEGYTF. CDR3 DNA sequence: TGTGCCAGCAACACCCCCCGGGGGACGGAAGGCTACACCTTC.

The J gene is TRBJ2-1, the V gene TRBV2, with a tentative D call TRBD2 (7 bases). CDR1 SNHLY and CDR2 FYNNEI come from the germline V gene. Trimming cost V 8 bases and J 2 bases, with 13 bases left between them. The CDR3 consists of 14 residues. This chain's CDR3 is CASGGGHTYNEQFF. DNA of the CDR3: TGTGCCAGCGGGGGGGGACATACCTACAATGAGCAGTTCTTC.

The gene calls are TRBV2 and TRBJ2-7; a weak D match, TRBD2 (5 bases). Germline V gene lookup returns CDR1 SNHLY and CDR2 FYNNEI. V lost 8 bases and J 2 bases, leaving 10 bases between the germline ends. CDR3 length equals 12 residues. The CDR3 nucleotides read TGTGCCAGCGCCAGGACTCCCTACGAGCAGTACTTC. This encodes CASARTPYEQYF.

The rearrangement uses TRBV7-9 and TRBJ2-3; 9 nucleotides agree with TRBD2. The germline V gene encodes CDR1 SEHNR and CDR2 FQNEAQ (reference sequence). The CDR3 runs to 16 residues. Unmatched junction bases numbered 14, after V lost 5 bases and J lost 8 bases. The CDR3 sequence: CASSPRGSGGTLTQYF. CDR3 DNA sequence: TGTGCCAGCAGCCCCCGCGGGAGCGGGGGGACCCTTACGCAGTATTTT.

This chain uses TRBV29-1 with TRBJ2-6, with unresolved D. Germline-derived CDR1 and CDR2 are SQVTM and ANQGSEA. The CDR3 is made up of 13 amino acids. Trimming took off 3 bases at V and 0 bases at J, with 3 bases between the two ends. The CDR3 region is CSVDGSGANVLTF. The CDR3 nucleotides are TGCAGCGTTGACGGCTCTGGGGCCAACGTCCTGACTTTC.

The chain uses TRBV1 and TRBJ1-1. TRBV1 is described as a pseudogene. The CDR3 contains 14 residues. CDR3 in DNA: TGCACCAGCAGGGGACTAAGGGCGAACACTGAAGCTTTCTTT. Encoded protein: CTSRGLRANTEAFF.

The DNA of the CDR3 is TGTGCCAGCAGCTTCTACGGCGGGGTAAACAATGAGCAGTTCTTC. Its protein is CASSFYGGVNNEQFF. V and J are TRBV7-2 and TRBJ2-1; TRBD2 is a possible D gene (6 bases). The CDR3 length is 15 residues. Trimming removed 3 bases from V and 5 bases from J, with 14 bases in between. Germline V CDR1 and CDR2: SGHTA, FQGNSA.

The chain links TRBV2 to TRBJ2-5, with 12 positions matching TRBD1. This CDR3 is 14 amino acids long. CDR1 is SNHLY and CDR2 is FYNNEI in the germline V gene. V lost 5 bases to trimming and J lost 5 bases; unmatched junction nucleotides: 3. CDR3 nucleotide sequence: TGTGCCAGCAGTAGGGACAGGGGGCGGGAGACCCAGTACTTC. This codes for CASSRDRGRETQYF. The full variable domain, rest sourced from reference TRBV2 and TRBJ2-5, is EPEVTQTPSHQVTQMGQEVILRCVPISNHLYFYWYRQILGQKVEFLVSFYNNEISEKSEIFDDQFSVERPDGSNFTLKIRSTKLEDSAMYFCASSRDRGRETQYFGPGTRLLVL.

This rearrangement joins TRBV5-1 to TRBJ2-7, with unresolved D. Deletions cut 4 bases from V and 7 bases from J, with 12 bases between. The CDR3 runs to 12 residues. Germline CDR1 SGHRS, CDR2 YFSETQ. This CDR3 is CASSTNAGEQYF. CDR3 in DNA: TGCGCCAGCAGCACTAACGCCGGGGAGCAGTACTTC.

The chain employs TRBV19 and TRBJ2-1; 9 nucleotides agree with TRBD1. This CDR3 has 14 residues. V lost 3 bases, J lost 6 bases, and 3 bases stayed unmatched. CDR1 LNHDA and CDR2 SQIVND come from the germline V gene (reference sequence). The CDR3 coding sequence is TGTGCCAGTAGTATCGGGACAGGGTTCAATGAGCAGTTCTTC. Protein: CASSIGTGFNEQFF.

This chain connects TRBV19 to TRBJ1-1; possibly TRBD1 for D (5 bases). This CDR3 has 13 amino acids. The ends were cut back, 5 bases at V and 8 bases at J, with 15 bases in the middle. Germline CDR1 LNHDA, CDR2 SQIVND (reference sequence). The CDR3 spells CASSHDSLGEAFF. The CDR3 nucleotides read TGTGCCAGTAGTCATGACAGCCTCGGGGAAGCTTTCTTT.

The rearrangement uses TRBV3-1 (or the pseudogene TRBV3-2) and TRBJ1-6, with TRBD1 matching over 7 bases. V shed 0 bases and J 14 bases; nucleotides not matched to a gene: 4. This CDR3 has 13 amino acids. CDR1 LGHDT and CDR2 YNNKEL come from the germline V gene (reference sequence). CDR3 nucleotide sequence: TGTGCCAGCAGCCAAGAGGCCAGGGGGACCCTCCACTTT. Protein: CASSQEARGTLHF.

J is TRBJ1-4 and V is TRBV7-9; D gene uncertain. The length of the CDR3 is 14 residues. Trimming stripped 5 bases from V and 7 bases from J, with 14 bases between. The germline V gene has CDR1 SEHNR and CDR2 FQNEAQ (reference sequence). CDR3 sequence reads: CASSPGGVGEKLFF. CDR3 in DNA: TGTGCCAGCAGCCCGGGCGGGGTGGGTGAAAAACTGTTTTTT.

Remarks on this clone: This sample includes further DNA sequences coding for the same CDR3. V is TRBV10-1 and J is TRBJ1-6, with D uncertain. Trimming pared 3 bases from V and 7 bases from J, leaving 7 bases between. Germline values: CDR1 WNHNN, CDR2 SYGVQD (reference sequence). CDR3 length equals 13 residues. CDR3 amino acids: CASSDRLNSPLHF. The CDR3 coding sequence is TGCGCCAGCAGTGATCGGTTAAATTCACCCCTCCACTTT.

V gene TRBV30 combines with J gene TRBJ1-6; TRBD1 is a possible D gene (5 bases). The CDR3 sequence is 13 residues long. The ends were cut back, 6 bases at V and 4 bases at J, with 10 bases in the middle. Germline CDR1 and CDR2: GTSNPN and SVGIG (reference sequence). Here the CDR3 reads CACSTAYNSPLHF. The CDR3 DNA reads TGTGCCTGCTCGACAGCTTATAATTCACCCCTCCACTTT.

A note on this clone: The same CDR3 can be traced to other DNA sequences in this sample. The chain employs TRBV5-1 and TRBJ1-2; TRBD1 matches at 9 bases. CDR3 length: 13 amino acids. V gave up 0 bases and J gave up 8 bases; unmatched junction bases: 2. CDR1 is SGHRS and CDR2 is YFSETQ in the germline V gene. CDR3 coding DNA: TGCGCCAGCAGCTTGGGGGACAGGGTAGGCTACACCTTC. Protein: CASSLGDRVGYTF. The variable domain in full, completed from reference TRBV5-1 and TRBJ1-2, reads KAGVTQTPRYLIKTRGQQVTLSCSPISGHRSVSWYQQTPGQGLQFLFEYFSETQRNKGNFPGRFSGRQFSNSRSEMNVSTLELGDSALYLCASSLGDRVGYTFGSGTRLTVV.

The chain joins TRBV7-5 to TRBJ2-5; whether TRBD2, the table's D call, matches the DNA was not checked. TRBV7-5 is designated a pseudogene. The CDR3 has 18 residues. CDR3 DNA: TGTGTCAGAAGCCTGGAGGGGACTAGCGGGGGGGCCTATGAGACCCAGTACTTC. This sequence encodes CVRSLEGTSGGAYETQYF.

CDR3 sequence reads: CASSATGTSEQYF. CDR3 bases: TGTGCCAGCAGTGCGACAGGGACGTCCGAGCAGTACTTC. The chain recombines TRBV12-3 or TRBV12-4 with TRBJ2-7; TRBD1 matches at 7 bases. The CDR3 sequence is 13 residues long. Trimming took 5 bases from V and 6 from J; bases not matched to a gene: 7.

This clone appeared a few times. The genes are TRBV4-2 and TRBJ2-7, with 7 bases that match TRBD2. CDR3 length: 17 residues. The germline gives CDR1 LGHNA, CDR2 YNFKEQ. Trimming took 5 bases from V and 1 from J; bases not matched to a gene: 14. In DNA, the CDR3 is TGTGCCAGCAGCTTACATACCGGGACTACGACTTCCTACGAGCAGTACTTC. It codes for CASSLHTGTTTSYEQYF.